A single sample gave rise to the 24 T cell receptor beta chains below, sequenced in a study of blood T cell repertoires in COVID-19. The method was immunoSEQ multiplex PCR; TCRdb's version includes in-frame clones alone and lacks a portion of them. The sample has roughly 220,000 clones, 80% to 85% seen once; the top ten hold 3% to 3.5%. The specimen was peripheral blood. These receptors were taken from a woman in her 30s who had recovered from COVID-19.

The chain's CDR3 is CASTHRDTDTQYF. The CDR3, as DNA: TGTGCCAGCACCCACAGGGATACAGATACGCAGTATTTT. The chain joins TRBV6-5 to TRBJ2-3, with D tentatively TRBD1 (6 bases). Trimming took 7 bases from V and 3 from J, leaving 11 bases between them. This CDR3 comprises 13 residues. Per germline, CDR1 MNHEY and CDR2 SVGAGI.

This CDR3 reads CASSPGGSVNYGYTF. The CDR3, as DNA: TGTGCCAGCAGTCCGGGAGGGTCCGTTAACTATGGCTACACCTTC. This rearrangement joins TRBV7-9 to TRBJ1-2; D not certain. With 6 bases removed from V and 1 base from J, the gap between germline ends came to 15 bases. CDR1 is SEHNR, CDR2 FQNEAQ, per germline (reference sequence). The CDR3 loop spans 15 amino acids.

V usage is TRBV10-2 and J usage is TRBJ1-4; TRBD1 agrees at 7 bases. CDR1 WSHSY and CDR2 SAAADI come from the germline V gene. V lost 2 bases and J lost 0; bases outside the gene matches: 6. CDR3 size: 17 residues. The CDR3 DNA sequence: TGCGCCAGCAGTGAGGGGCAGGGGGTGGCAACTAATGAAAAACTGTTTTTT. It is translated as CASSEGQGVATNEKLFF.

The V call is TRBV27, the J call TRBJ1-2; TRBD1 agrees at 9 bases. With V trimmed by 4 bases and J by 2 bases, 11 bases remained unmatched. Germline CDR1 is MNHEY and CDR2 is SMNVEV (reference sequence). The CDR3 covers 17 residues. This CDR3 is CASSYYSGQGRNYGYTF. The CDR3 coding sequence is TGTGCCAGCAGTTATTATTCCGGACAGGGGAGAAACTATGGCTACACCTTC.

CDR3 DNA sequence: TGTGCCAGCAGCTCGAGACTCATGAACACTGAAGCTTTCTTT. It is translated as CASSSRLMNTEAFF. V usage is TRBV7-2 and J usage is TRBJ1-1, with unresolved D. CDR1 is SGHTA, CDR2 FQGNSA, per germline. CDR3 size: 14 residues. Trimming removed 4 bases from V and 0 bases from J, with 9 bases in between.

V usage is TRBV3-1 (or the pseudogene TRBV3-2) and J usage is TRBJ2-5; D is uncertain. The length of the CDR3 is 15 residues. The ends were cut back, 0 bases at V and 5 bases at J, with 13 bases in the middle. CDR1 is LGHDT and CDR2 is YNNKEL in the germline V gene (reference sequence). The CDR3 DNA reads TGTGCCAGCAGCCAAGAAGGAAAGCTGAGGGAGACCCAGTACTTC. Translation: CASSQEGKLRETQYF.

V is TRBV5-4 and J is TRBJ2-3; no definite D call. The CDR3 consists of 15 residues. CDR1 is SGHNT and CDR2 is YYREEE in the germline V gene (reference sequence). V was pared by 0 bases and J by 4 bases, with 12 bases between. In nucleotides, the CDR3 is TGTGCCAGCAGCTTGGCCCCCCCAACTGCAGATACGCAGTATTTT. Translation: CASSLAPPTADTQYF.

This chain's CDR3 is CASSTQGISTEAFF. The CDR3 bases are TGTGCCAGTAGTACACAGGGAATAAGCACTGAAGCTTTCTTT. The chain employs TRBV19 and TRBJ1-1, with TRBD1 as a possible D gene (6 bases). The germline V and J ends were trimmed by 4 bases and 4 bases, with 13 bases remaining between them. The germline V gene encodes CDR1 LNHDA and CDR2 SQIVND (reference sequence). This CDR3 comprises 14 residues.

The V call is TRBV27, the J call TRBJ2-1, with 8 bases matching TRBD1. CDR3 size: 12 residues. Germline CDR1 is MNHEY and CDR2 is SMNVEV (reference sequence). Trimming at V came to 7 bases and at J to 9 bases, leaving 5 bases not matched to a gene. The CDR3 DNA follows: TGTGCCAGCATGGCAGGGGGCATTGAGCAGTTCTTC. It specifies CASMAGGIEQFF.

The CDR3 is CATSRRTSGAPEQFF. CDR3 bases: TGTGCCACCAGCAGACGGACTAGCGGGGCGCCCGAGCAGTTCTTC. The chain joins TRBV15 to TRBJ2-1; 12 bases are shared with TRBD2. This CDR3 has 15 residues. Germline-derived CDR1 and CDR2 are LNHNV and YYDKDF (reference sequence). After removal of 2 bases from V and 10 bases from J, the junction contained 6 bases not matched to a gene. The full variable domain, rest sourced from reference TRBV15 and TRBJ2-1, is DAMVIQNPRYQVTQFGKPVTLSCSQTLNHNVMYWYQQKSSQAPKLLFHYYDKDFNNEADTPDNFQSRRPNTSFCFLDIRSPGLGDTAMYLCATSRRTSGAPEQFFGPGTRLTVL.

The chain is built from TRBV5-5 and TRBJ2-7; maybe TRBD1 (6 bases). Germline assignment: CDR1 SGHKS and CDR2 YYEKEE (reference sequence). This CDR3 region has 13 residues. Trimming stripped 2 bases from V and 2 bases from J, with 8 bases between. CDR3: CASSFGDTYEQYF. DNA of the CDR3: TGTGCCAGCAGCTTCGGGGACACCTACGAGCAGTACTTC.

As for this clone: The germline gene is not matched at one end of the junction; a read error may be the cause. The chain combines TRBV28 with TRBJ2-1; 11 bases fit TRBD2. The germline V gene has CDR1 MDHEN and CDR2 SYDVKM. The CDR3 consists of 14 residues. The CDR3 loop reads CASILLAGVGEQFF. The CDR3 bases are TGTGCCAGCATTTTACTAGCGGGAGTAGGCGAGCAGTTCTTC.

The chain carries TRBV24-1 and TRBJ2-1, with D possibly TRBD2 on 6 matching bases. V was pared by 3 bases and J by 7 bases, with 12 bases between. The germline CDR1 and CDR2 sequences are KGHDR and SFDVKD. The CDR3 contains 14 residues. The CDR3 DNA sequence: TGTGCCACCAGTGATCCCCGGAGGGAGAATGAGCAGTTCTTC. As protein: CATSDPRRENEQFF.

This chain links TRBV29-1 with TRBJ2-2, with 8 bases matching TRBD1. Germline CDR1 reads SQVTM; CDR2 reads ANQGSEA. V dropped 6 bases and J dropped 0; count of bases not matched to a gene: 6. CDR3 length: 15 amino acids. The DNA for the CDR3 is TGCAGCGTCCACGGGACAGGCGCGAACACCGGGGAGCTGTTTTTT. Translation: CSVHGTGANTGELFF.

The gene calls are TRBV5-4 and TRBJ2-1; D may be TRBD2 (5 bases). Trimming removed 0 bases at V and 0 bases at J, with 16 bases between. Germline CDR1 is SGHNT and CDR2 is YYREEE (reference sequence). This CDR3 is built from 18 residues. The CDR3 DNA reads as TGTGCCAGCAGCTTGGTCCTTAGCGCCTTGAGCTCCTACAATGAGCAGTTCTTC. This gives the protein CASSLVLSALSSYNEQFF.

In DNA, the CDR3 is TGTGCCAGCAGCACCTCGGGGTCCTTTATACAGCCCCAGCATTTT. Amino acids: CASSTSGSFIQPQHF. The rearrangement uses TRBV7-9 and TRBJ1-5; D gene uncertain. Germline lookup yields CDR1 SEHNR and CDR2 FQNEAQ (reference sequence). The V end was cut by 5 bases, the J end by 7 bases, with 18 bases between. This CDR3 is 15 amino acids long.

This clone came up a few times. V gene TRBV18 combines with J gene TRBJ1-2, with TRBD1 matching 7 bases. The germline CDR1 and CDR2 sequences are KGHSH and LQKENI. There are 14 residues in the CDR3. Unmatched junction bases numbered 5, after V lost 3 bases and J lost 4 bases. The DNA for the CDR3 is TGTGCCAGCTCACCGGGGGACAGAACCTATGGCTACACCTTC. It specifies CASSPGDRTYGYTF. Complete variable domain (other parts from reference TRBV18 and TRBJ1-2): NAGVMQNPRHLVRRRGQEARLRCSPMKGHSHVYWYRQLPEEGLKFMVYLQKENIIDESGMPKERFSAEFPKEGPSILRIQQVVRGDSAAYFCASSPGDRTYGYTFGSGTRLTVV.

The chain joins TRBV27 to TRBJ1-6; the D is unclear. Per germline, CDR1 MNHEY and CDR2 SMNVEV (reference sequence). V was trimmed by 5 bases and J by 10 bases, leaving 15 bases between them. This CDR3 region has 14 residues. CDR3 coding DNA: TGTGCCAGCAGTCTAATCCTAGGGAGGTCACCCCTCCACTTT. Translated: CASSLILGRSPLHF.

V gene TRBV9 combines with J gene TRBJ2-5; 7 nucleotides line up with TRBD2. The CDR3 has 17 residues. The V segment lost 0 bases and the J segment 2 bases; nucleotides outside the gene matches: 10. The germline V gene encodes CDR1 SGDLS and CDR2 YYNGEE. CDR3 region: CASSVALVASGQETQYF. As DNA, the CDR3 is TGTGCCAGCAGCGTAGCCCTGGTTGCTAGCGGACAAGAGACCCAGTACTTC.

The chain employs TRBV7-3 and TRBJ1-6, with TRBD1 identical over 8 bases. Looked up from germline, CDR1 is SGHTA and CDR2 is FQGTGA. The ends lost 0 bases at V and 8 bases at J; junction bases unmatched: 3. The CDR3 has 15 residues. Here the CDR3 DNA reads TGTGCCAGCAGCTTAACGACAGGGGTGGATTCACCCCTCCACTTT. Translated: CASSLTTGVDSPLHF.

CDR3 bases: TGTGCCAGCAGCTTCCGGGACAGGGACTACGAGCAGTACTTC. It encodes CASSFRDRDYEQYF. The V call is TRBV3-1 (or the pseudogene TRBV3-2), the J call TRBJ2-7, with TRBD1 matching over 9 bases. Germline CDR1 LGHDT, CDR2 YNNKEL (reference sequence). This CDR3 is 14 amino acids long. The J segment lost 3 bases and the V segment lost 5 bases, leaving 5 bases of the junction unmatched.

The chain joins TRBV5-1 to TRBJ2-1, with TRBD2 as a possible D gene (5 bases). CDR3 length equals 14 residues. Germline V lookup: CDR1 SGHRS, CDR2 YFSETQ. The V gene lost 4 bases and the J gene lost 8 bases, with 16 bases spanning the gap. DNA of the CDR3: TGCGCCAGCAGCCTCGCCGGGAATATCGATGAGCAGTTCTTC. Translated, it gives CASSLAGNIDEQFF.

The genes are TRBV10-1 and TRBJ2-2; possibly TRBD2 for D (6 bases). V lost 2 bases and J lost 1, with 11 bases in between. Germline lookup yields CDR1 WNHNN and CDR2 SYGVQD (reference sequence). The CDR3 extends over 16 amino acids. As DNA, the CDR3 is TGCGCCAGCAGTGAGCGCGGGACGGTGAACACCGGGGAGCTGTTTTTT. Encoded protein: CASSERGTVNTGELFF.

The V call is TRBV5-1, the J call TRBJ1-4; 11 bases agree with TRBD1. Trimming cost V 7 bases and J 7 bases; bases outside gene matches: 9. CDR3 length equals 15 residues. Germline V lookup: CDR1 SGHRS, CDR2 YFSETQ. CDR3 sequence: CASAAGQGVPEKLFF. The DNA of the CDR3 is TGCGCCAGCGCCGCGGGACAGGGGGTACCTGAAAAACTGTTTTTT.